Only a few counts were recorded for the clone carrying this TCR beta chain. This entry comes from a study of T-cell memory formation after mild COVID-19. TCRdb itself ran the 5' RACE reads through MiXCR, one entry per CDR3 protein. This table has around 340,000 distinct CDR3 sequences, 13% appearing once. Germline V CDR1 and CDR2: MNHEY, SVGAGI. Trimming cost V 0 bases and J 9 bases, with 9 bases left between them. CDR3 length: 14 residues. J is TRBJ1-6 and V is TRBV6-5; tentative D call: TRBD1 (5 bases). Sequencing was carried out using PBMCs or a T cell subset sorted from them (not recorded which). This receptor was taken from a man aged 18 to 30 who had mild COVID-19 (a few samples of this study predate the infection). Cell type and time point are not known. The CDR3 DNA follows: TGTGCCAGCAGTTACTCCCAGGGCCCTTCACCCCTCCACTTT. It codes for CASSYSQGPSPLHF.